This is a list of T cell receptor beta chains from one sample in a study of cytomegalovirus exposure and HLA in healthy donors. Using immunoSEQ multiplex PCR, the repertoire was profiled, and TCRdb retains in-frame clones only, with some absent. There are around 65,000 clones in the sample; 75% to 85% occur only once, and 51% lies in the top ten. The sample comprised PBMCs. These receptors all stem from a man aged 50 or older in good health and CMV-seropositive. Both conserved end residues are part of each CDR3. D genes are given only for firm matches. Not every row has a clone size; where given, it reads once, few, many or a size class.

CDR3,DNA,length,D,J,V,size
CASSIRLAGTSSYEQYF,TGTGCCAGTAGTATCCGACTAGCGGGGACCAGCTCCTACGAGCAGTACTTC,17,TRBD2,TRBJ2-7,TRBV19,.
CASSLGAAGRLQETQYF,TGTGCCAGCAGCCTAGGGGCCGCGGGGAGACTCCAAGAGACCCAGTACTTC,17,.,TRBJ2-5,TRBV11-2,.
CASSSDSWDQPQHF,TGTGCCAGCAGCTCTGACAGTTGGGATCAGCCCCAGCATTTT,14,.,TRBJ1-5,TRBV28,.
CASSYAGAGEKLFF,TGTGCCAGCAGTTACGCGGGGGCCGGTGAAAAACTGTTTTTT,14,.,TRBJ1-4,TRBV6-6,.
CASSYSRTEVNTEAFF,TGTGCCAGCAGTTACTCGAGGACAGAGGTGAACACTGAAGCTTTCTTT,16,.,TRBJ1-1,TRBV6-6,few
CATSRDGGAGDTQYF,TGTGCCACCAGCAGAGACGGGGGGGCTGGAGATACGCAGTATTTT,15,TRBD2,TRBJ2-3,TRBV15,.
CVPRESAGWETQYF,TGTGTTCCTCGGGAGTCGGCTGGATGGGAGACCCAGTACTTC,14,.,TRBJ2-5,TRBV7-3,.
CASKVERSYNEQFF,TGTGCCAGCAAGGTCGAGCGGTCTTACAATGAGCAGTTCTTC,14,.,TRBJ2-1,TRBV27,.
CASSLSASLASDEQFF,TGCGCCAGCAGCTTGTCGGCTAGCTTAGCGTCCGATGAGCAGTTCTTC,16,.,TRBJ2-1,TRBV5-1,once
CATGAGGSGANVLTF,TGTGCCACCGGAGCGGGGGGCTCTGGGGCCAACGTCCTGACTTTC,15,TRBD2,TRBJ2-6,TRBV15,.
CASSSPKGNTIYF,TGTGCCAGCAGCTCCCCTAAGGGAAACACCATATATTTT,13,.,TRBJ1-3,TRBV11-2,.
CASSFPGDGETEAFF,TGTGCCAGCAGTTTTCCGGGCGACGGGGAAACTGAAGCTTTCTTT,15,.,TRBJ1-1,TRBV6-5,.
CASSQRRGGSYEQYF,TGTGCCAGCAGCCAACGGCGGGGGGGATCCTACGAGCAGTACTTC,15,TRBD2,TRBJ2-7,TRBV6-5,.
CASSPYTGPGGESQHF,TGTGCCAGCTCACCCTATACTGGACCGGGGGGCGAGTCCCAGCATTTT,16,.,TRBJ1-5,TRBV18,.
CAIRAEAGYNEQFF,TGTGCCATCAGAGCCGAGGCAGGGTACAATGAGCAGTTCTTC,14,.,TRBJ2-1,TRBV10-3,.
CARTNRIATNEKLFF,TGTGCCAGAACCAACAGAATTGCAACTAATGAAAAACTGTTTTTT,15,.,TRBJ1-4,TRBV5-8,.
CASSRLRDSRPSGGYTF,TGTGCCAGCAGCCGCCTCCGGGACAGCCGCCCTTCAGGGGGCTACACCTTC,17,TRBD1,TRBJ1-2,TRBV27,.
CASSRTSGGSDTQYF,TGTGCCAGCAGCCGAACTAGCGGGGGGTCAGATACGCAGTATTTT,15,TRBD2,TRBJ2-3,TRBV5-4,.
CASSVDFNEQFF,TGTGCCAGCAGCGTAGACTTCAATGAGCAGTTCTTC,12,.,TRBJ2-1,TRBV9,.
CASSVSGDFYEQYF,TGTGCCAGCAGCGTCTCCGGGGACTTTTACGAGCAGTACTTC,14,.,TRBJ2-7,TRBV9,.
CASSLAQGGHQPQHF,TGTGCCAGCAGTTTGGCGCAGGGGGGTCATCAGCCCCAGCATTTT,15,TRBD1,TRBJ1-5,TRBV28,few
CASSMELFGQPAAYGYTF,TGTGCCAGTAGTATGGAATTATTCGGACAGCCTGCGGCCTATGGCTACACCTTC,18,.,TRBJ1-2,TRBV19,few
CAWSVQPTGELFF,TGTGCCTGGAGTGTACAGCCAACCGGGGAGCTGTTTTTT,13,.,TRBJ2-2,TRBV30,.
CASGWRLAEYNEQFF,TGTGCTAGTGGTTGGCGACTAGCGGAATACAATGAGCAGTTCTTC,15,TRBD2,TRBJ2-1,TRBV12-5,.